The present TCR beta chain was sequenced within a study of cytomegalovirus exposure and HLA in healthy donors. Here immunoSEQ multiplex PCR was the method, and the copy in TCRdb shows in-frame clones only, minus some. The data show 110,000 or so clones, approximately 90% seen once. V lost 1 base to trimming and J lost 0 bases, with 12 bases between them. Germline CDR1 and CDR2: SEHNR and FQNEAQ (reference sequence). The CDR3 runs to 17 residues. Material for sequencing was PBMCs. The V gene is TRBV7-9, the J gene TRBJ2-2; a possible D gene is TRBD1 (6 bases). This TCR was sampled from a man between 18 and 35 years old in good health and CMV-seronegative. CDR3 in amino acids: CASSLVIRTANTGELFF. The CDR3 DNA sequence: TGTGCCAGCAGCTTAGTTATAAGGACAGCGAACACCGGGGAGCTGTTTTTT.